These 3 T cell receptor beta chains share one sample of origin, sequenced in a study of T cells in women clearing cervical HPV infection. Produced via immunoSEQ multiplex PCR; TCRdb's table is partial and in-frame only. The sample has some 43,000 clones. The sample consisted of blood buffy coat. The receptors derive from a woman aged 18 to 75 with a cervical HPV16 infection that either progressed to CIN3+ or cleared (not recorded which).

With respect to this clone: From the germline J gene comes the end of the CDR3, since the read stops 3 residues before it. J is TRBJ1-2 and V is TRBV6-2 or TRBV6-3, with D possibly TRBD1 on 6 matching bases. The CDR3 sequence is 14 residues long. CDR1 is MNHEY, CDR2 SVGEGT, per germline. Trimming cost V 6 bases and J 6 bases, with 17 bases left between them. The CDR3 DNA, read in part, is TGTGCCAGCAGAACACCCGATGGACAGCATGGC. Protein product: CASRTPDGQHG. The entire CDR3 reads CASRTPDGQHGYTF.

As concerns this clone: The CDR3 extends 3 residues past the end of the read, so its final part is completed from the germline J gene. The chain uses TRBV7-2 and TRBJ1-4; 8 bases are shared with TRBD1. This CDR3 has 14 residues. The V gene end was trimmed by 4 bases and the J gene end by 7 bases; junction bases not matched to a gene: 5. CDR1 SGHTA and CDR2 FQGNSA come from the germline V gene. CDR3 region: CASSSNRGAEKLFF. The CDR3 DNA, read in part, is TGTGCCAGCAGCTCGAACAGGGGGGCTGAAAAA.

Comments on this clone: The sequence runs out 3 residues before the end of the CDR3; the remainder is reconstructed from the germline J gene. The J gene is TRBJ2-1, the V gene TRBV30, with 12 bases that match TRBD2. This CDR3 contains 15 residues. Germline V lookup: CDR1 GTSNPN, CDR2 SVGIG (reference sequence). V dropped 2 bases and J dropped 9; count of bases not matched to a gene: 8. Incomplete CDR3 DNA: TGTGCCTGGAGTAAAAAGGGACTAGCGGGCCTTGAG. Its protein product is CAWSKKGLAGLE. The CDR3 in full is CAWSKKGLAGLEQFF.